A selection of T cell receptor beta chains follows, all from one sample in a study of T cell responses to AZD1222 COVID-19 vaccine. Measured with immunoSEQ multiplex PCR; TCRdb has only the in-frame clones, and not every one. This sample yields roughly 140,000 clones, of which around 87% are seen a single time; approximately 1.5% belongs to the top ten. The source material was peripheral blood, sampled on day 0 of AZD1222 vaccination. The receptors originated from an adult in good health. CDR3s include the opening cysteine and the closing phenylalanine or tryptophan. D genes are given only for firm matches. Where a row states a size, it is once, few, many or the class of an expanded clone; other rows omit it.

j_call,clone_size,d_call,v_call,cdr3_aa,cdr3_nt
TRBJ1-6,NA,TRBD1,TRBV19,CASSIVQGQRSPLHF,TGTGCCAGTAGTATAGTCCAGGGACAGCGGTCACCCCTCCACTTT
TRBJ2-3,once,NA,TRBV13,CASSTGDTQYF,TGTGCCAGCAGCACGGGAGATACGCAGTATTTT
TRBJ1-2,NA,NA,TRBV19,CASSYDSYFLYGYTF,TGTGCCAGTAGCTATGACAGCTATTTCCTCTATGGCTACACCTTC
TRBJ1-2,NA,TRBD1,TRBV30,CAWRGWGTDNYGYTF,TGTGCCTGGAGAGGGTGGGGGACAGATAACTATGGCTACACCTTC
TRBJ2-5,NA,NA,TRBV27,CASSISRTAQETQYF,TGTGCCAGCAGTATTTCCAGGACAGCTCAAGAGACCCAGTACTTC
TRBJ2-7,NA,NA,TRBV5-1,CASNGQNSYEQYF,TGCGCCAGCAACGGACAGAACTCCTACGAGCAGTACTTC
TRBJ2-1,once,NA,TRBV10-3,CAIRDPNGVSYNEQFF,TGTGCCATCAGGGACCCAAATGGAGTTTCCTACAATGAGCAGTTCTTC
TRBJ1-2,NA,NA,TRBV29-1,CSVDRPDPHGYTF,TGCAGCGTTGATAGGCCAGACCCTCATGGCTACACCTTC
TRBJ2-3,NA,NA,TRBV6-5,CASSLQGFSTDTQYF,TGTGCCAGCAGTCTACAGGGTTTCAGCACAGATACGCAGTATTTT
TRBJ2-3,NA,TRBD2,TRBV9,CASKGRSGGDTDTQYF,TGTGCCAGCAAGGGGAGGAGCGGGGGGGACACAGATACGCAGTATTTT
TRBJ1-3,once,NA,TRBV6-1,CASSEALAGNTIYF,TGTGCCAGCAGTGAAGCGCTTGCTGGAAACACCATATATTTT
TRBJ1-5,once,NA,TRBV28,CASSLIGNQPQHF,TGTGCCAGCAGTTTAATCGGGAATCAGCCCCAGCATTTT
TRBJ1-2,NA,NA,TRBV4-1,CASSQEWLGVPHYGYTF,TGCGCCAGCAGCCAAGAATGGCTAGGGGTGCCGCACTATGGCTACACCTTC
TRBJ2-7,NA,NA,TRBV12-2,CASLPYRQGFQYEQYF,TGTGCAAGTCTACCCTACAGGCAGGGGTTTCAGTACGAGCAGTACTTC
TRBJ2-5,NA,TRBD2,TRBV28,CASTNRDYPQETQYF,TGTGCCAGCACCAACCGGGACTACCCACAAGAGACCCAGTACTTC
TRBJ1-2,NA,NA,TRBV5-1,CASSLDERGAYGYTF,TGCGCCAGCAGCTTGGACGAGAGAGGAGCCTATGGCTACACCTTC
TRBJ2-1,NA,TRBD2,TRBV4-1,CASSPSGGSSYNEQFF,TGCGCCAGCAGTCCTAGCGGGGGAAGCTCCTACAATGAGCAGTTCTTC
TRBJ1-5,once,TRBD1,TRBV5-7,CASSLPFRDRVYQPQHF,TGTGCCAGCAGCCTTCCGTTTCGGGACAGGGTGTATCAGCCCCAGCATTTT
TRBJ1-1,NA,NA,TRBV5-1,CASSLGGRVMPEAFF,TGCGCCAGCAGCTTGGGGGGGCGAGTGATGCCTGAAGCTTTCTTT
TRBJ1-5,NA,TRBD1,TRBV4-1,CASSQDRGAGQPQHF,TGCGCCAGCAGCCAAGACAGGGGGGCGGGTCAGCCCCAGCATTTT
TRBJ1-4,NA,NA,TRBV11-2,CASSLSLTENEKLFF,TGTGCCAGCAGCTTATCACTCACCGAAAATGAAAAACTGTTTTTT
TRBJ1-4,NA,TRBD1,TRBV18,CASSRTSQGGNEKLFF,TGTGCCAGCTCACGGACCTCACAGGGGGGGAATGAAAAACTGTTTTTT
TRBJ2-7,NA,NA,TRBV4-1,CASSQGPARLTGVNDEQYF,TGCGCCAGCAGCCAAGGGCCCGCTCGTCTGACTGGGGTTAACGACGAGCAGTACTTC
TRBJ2-5,NA,NA,TRBV5-1,CASSLAGAPETQYF,TGCGCCAGCAGCTTGGCAGGCGCGCCCGAGACCCAGTACTTC
TRBJ2-3,once,TRBD2,TRBV10-1,CASSPTRGLAADTQYF,TGCGCCAGCAGTCCCACTAGGGGACTAGCAGCTGATACGCAGTATTTT
TRBJ2-1,NA,TRBD2,TRBV5-1,CASMRAGGPGDEQFF,TGCGCCAGCATGCGAGCGGGAGGGCCGGGGGATGAGCAGTTCTTC
TRBJ1-5,once,NA,TRBV19,CASPKGGSNQPQHF,TGTGCCAGTCCCAAAGGGGGAAGCAATCAGCCCCAGCATTTT
TRBJ2-7,NA,NA,TRBV6-1,CASSEAERRIPGEQYF,TGTGCCAGCAGTGAAGCGGAAAGAAGAATCCCGGGTGAGCAGTACTTC
TRBJ1-4,NA,TRBD1,TRBV18,CASSQKRGQGVEKLFF,TGTGCCAGCTCACAAAAGCGGGGACAGGGAGTTGAAAAACTGTTTTTT
TRBJ1-1,NA,NA,TRBV5-4,CASSPRGTEAFF,TGTGCCAGCAGCCCCCGGGGCACTGAAGCTTTCTTT
TRBJ2-1,NA,NA,TRBV19,CASSIDLSLASHNEQFF,TGTGCCAGTAGTATAGATCTCTCCCTAGCGTCCCACAATGAGCAGTTCTTC
TRBJ1-4,NA,NA,TRBV30,CAWSRQWVNEKLFF,TGTGCCTGGAGTAGACAGTGGGTAAATGAAAAACTGTTTTTT
TRBJ1-2,NA,TRBD1,TRBV6-1,CASRNTGVGYGYTF,TGTGCCAGCAGGAATACAGGGGTCGGCTATGGCTACACCTTC
TRBJ1-5,NA,TRBD1,TRBV18,CASSAGQGFQPQHF,TGTGCCAGCTCCGCGGGACAGGGGTTTCAGCCCCAGCATTTT
TRBJ1-1,NA,NA,TRBV30,CAWRPGGLTEAFF,TGTGCCTGGAGGCCCGGGGGCCTCACTGAAGCTTTCTTT
TRBJ1-6,NA,TRBD1,TRBV7-9,CASSSRQGLSSPLHF,TGTGCCAGCAGCTCACGACAGGGCCTCAGCTCACCCCTCCACTTT
TRBJ1-1,NA,NA,TRBV9,CASAVGGKSEAFF,TGTGCCAGCGCCGTGGGAGGAAAAAGTGAAGCTTTCTTT
TRBJ2-3,NA,NA,TRBV6-5,CASSYGIGGIRDTQYF,TGTGCCAGCAGTTATGGGATAGGGGGTATCAGAGATACGCAGTATTTT
TRBJ2-2,NA,TRBD1,TRBV5-5,CASSLQRTGFGELFF,TGTGCCAGCAGCCTTCAAAGGACAGGGTTCGGGGAGCTGTTTTTT
TRBJ2-3,NA,NA,TRBV2,CASSERGSLVSDTQYF,TGTGCCAGCAGTGAAAGAGGGTCACTAGTATCAGATACGCAGTATTTT
TRBJ2-1,NA,NA,TRBV6-5,CASSPLGNEQFF,TGTGCCAGCAGTCCTTTAGGCAATGAGCAGTTCTTC
TRBJ2-7,few,NA,TRBV5-8,CASSSSFYEQYF,TGTGCCAGCAGCTCGAGCTTCTACGAGCAGTACTTC
TRBJ2-3,NA,NA,TRBV3-1/TRBV3-2,CASSQRDTQYF,TGTGCCAGCAGCCAAAGGGATACGCAGTATTTT
TRBJ2-2,NA,NA,TRBV4-1,CASSQDPTANTGELFF,TGCGCCAGCAGCCAAGATCCGACCGCGAACACCGGGGAGCTGTTTTTT
TRBJ1-4,NA,NA,TRBV23-1,CASSQFPGRDEKLFF,TGCGCCAGCAGTCAATTTCCGGGACGTGATGAAAAACTGTTTTTT
TRBJ2-5,NA,NA,TRBV27,CASSLVGAQQETQYF,TGTGCCAGCAGTTTAGTAGGGGCCCAACAAGAGACCCAGTACTTC
TRBJ1-1,once,NA,TRBV30,CAWSVISRAFF,TGTGCCTGGAGTGTAATTAGTAGGGCTTTCTTT
TRBJ1-2,NA,NA,TRBV2,CASSEVLGLDYGYTF,TGTGCCAGCAGTGAAGTCCTGGGGTTGGACTATGGCTACACCTTC
TRBJ1-2,NA,TRBD1,TRBV6-5,CASSPGQGSYGYTF,TGTGCCAGCAGTCCTGGACAGGGAAGCTATGGCTACACCTTC
TRBJ1-4,NA,NA,TRBV19,CASSSDTRHEKLFF,TGTGCCAGTAGTTCAGACACTCGGCATGAAAAACTGTTTTTT
TRBJ2-7,once,TRBD1,TRBV5-6,CASSGTASYEQYF,TGTGCCAGCAGCGGGACAGCCTCCTACGAGCAGTACTTC
TRBJ1-6,NA,NA,TRBV3-1/TRBV3-2,CASSSKGSSSYNSPLHF,TGTGCCAGCAGCTCTAAGGGGTCGAGCTCCTATAATTCACCCCTCCACTTT
TRBJ2-2,NA,NA,TRBV7-3,CASSSSTDGELFF,TGTGCCAGCAGCTCATCGACGGACGGGGAGCTGTTTTTT
TRBJ1-4,NA,NA,TRBV23-1,CASSQYGAAGQNEKLFF,TGCGCCAGCAGTCAATATGGGGCAGCAGGCCAGAATGAAAAACTGTTTTTT
TRBJ1-4,NA,NA,TRBV6-5,CASSYSGGTNEKLFF,TGTGCCAGCAGTTACTCTGGGGGGACTAATGAAAAACTGTTTTTT
TRBJ1-4,NA,NA,TRBV2,CASSPWGLNEKLFF,TGTGCCAGCAGTCCCTGGGGGCTTAATGAAAAACTGTTTTTT
TRBJ1-1,once,NA,TRBV29-1,CSVVSPANTEAFF,TGCAGCGTGGTAAGTCCGGCGAACACTGAAGCTTTCTTT
TRBJ2-7,NA,NA,TRBV2,CASETSASVVVGEQYF,TGTGCCAGCGAAACGTCGGCTAGCGTGGTGGTAGGCGAGCAGTACTTC
TRBJ2-2,NA,TRBD1,TRBV9,CASSVVGTGQGSTGELFF,TGTGCCAGCAGCGTGGTTGGGACCGGACAGGGCAGCACCGGGGAGCTGTTTTTT
TRBJ1-1,NA,NA,TRBV7-9,CASSFETGTLEAFF,TGTGCCAGCAGCTTTGAAACCGGGACGCTGGAAGCTTTCTTT